This T cell receptor (beta chain) was captured by sequencing in a study of blood T cell repertoires in COVID-19. A COVID-19 case had been met by exposed participants during the 2 weeks before study entry. Original handling: Amplified reference gene primers provided the basis for estimating nucleated cell counts. TCRdb's table, derived via immunoSEQ multiplex PCR, lists solely in-frame clones and lacks some. That table gives V, J and clone size, and the DNA gave D and trimming. The top ten clones hold approximately 2.7% of a sample with about 270,000 clones, approximately 90% of them seen once. CDR3 length: 16 amino acids. V lost 3 bases, J lost 0 bases, and 14 bases lay in between.

The sample comprised PBMCs or T cells enriched from blood (not recorded which). The chain is built from TRBV23-1 and TRBJ1-1; D perhaps matches TRBD1 (6 bases). TRBV23-1 is given ORF status, its function remaining uncertain. The clonotype comes from a man aged 35 to 55 who had been exposed to COVID-19. The CDR3 coding sequence is TGCGCCAGCAGTCATCCGGGGACAAGTATGAACACTGAAGCTTTCTTT. Protein sequence: CASSHPGTSMNTEAFF.